The 3 T cell receptor beta chains in this list originate from one sample, sequenced in a study of Ad26.COV2.S vaccination and SARS-CoV-2 variants. Generated by immunoSEQ multiplex PCR, the TCRdb table keeps only in-frame clones and is missing some. This sample yields 350,000 to 450,000 clones, of which about 83% are seen a single time; about 7.4% belongs to the top ten. Treatment meaning: some 20 received Ad26.COV2.S at low or high dose, single or two shots; several received placebo; per-sample allocation not given. Sampling happened 63 days after the first vaccine or placebo injection. The specimen comprised peripheral blood, sampled in a trial of Ad26.COV2.S vaccine versus placebo. These receptors were taken from a person between 18 and 60 years old who received the Ad26.COV2.S COVID-19 vaccine or a placebo.

This chain connects TRBV6-5 to TRBJ2-3; D is possibly TRBD1 (6 bases). Germline V gives CDR1 MNHEY, CDR2 SVGAGI. The CDR3 runs to 14 residues. The V end lost 8 bases, the J end lost 3 bases, and 15 bases lay between the germline ends. The CDR3 coding sequence is TGTGCCAGCTCAGAACAGGGAAGAACAGATACGCAGTATTTT. Protein: CASSEQGRTDTQYF.

A single count supports this clone. The chain recombines TRBV30 with TRBJ2-2, with TRBD2 identical over 9 bases. J was trimmed by 1 base and V by 1 base; bases with no gene match: 7. The CDR3 length is 17 residues. Germline CDR1 reads GTSNPN; CDR2 reads SVGIG (reference sequence). CDR3 residues: CAWSAAGGRRNTGELFF. CDR3 DNA: TGTGCCTGGAGTGCCGCGGGGGGGAGAAGGAACACCGGGGAGCTGTTTTTT.

The V gene is TRBV6-5, the J gene TRBJ1-2; TRBD1 is a possible D gene (6 bases). Germline assignment: CDR1 MNHEY and CDR2 SVGAGI. This CDR3 has 13 residues. The V end was cut by 6 bases, the J end by 6 bases, with 14 bases between. The CDR3, as DNA: TGTGCCAGCAGGGCGCGAGGGGGGGATGGCTACACCTTC. It translates to CASRARGGDGYTF.